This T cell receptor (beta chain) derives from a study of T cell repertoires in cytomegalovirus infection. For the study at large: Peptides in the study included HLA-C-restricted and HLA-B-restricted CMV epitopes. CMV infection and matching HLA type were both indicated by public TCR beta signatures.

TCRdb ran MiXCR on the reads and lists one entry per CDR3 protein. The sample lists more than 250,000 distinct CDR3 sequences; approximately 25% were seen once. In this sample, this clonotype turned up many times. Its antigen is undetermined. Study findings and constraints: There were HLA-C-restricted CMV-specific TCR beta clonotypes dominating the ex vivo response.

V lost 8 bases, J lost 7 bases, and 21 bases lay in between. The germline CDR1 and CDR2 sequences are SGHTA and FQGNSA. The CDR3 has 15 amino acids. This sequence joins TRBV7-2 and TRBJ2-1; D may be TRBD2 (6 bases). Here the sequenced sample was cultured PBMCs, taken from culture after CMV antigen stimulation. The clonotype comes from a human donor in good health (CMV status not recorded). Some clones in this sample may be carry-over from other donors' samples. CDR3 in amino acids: CASEIWGGIRNEQFF. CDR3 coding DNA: TGTGCCAGCGAAATCTGGGGCGGGATAAGAAATGAGCAGTTCTTC.